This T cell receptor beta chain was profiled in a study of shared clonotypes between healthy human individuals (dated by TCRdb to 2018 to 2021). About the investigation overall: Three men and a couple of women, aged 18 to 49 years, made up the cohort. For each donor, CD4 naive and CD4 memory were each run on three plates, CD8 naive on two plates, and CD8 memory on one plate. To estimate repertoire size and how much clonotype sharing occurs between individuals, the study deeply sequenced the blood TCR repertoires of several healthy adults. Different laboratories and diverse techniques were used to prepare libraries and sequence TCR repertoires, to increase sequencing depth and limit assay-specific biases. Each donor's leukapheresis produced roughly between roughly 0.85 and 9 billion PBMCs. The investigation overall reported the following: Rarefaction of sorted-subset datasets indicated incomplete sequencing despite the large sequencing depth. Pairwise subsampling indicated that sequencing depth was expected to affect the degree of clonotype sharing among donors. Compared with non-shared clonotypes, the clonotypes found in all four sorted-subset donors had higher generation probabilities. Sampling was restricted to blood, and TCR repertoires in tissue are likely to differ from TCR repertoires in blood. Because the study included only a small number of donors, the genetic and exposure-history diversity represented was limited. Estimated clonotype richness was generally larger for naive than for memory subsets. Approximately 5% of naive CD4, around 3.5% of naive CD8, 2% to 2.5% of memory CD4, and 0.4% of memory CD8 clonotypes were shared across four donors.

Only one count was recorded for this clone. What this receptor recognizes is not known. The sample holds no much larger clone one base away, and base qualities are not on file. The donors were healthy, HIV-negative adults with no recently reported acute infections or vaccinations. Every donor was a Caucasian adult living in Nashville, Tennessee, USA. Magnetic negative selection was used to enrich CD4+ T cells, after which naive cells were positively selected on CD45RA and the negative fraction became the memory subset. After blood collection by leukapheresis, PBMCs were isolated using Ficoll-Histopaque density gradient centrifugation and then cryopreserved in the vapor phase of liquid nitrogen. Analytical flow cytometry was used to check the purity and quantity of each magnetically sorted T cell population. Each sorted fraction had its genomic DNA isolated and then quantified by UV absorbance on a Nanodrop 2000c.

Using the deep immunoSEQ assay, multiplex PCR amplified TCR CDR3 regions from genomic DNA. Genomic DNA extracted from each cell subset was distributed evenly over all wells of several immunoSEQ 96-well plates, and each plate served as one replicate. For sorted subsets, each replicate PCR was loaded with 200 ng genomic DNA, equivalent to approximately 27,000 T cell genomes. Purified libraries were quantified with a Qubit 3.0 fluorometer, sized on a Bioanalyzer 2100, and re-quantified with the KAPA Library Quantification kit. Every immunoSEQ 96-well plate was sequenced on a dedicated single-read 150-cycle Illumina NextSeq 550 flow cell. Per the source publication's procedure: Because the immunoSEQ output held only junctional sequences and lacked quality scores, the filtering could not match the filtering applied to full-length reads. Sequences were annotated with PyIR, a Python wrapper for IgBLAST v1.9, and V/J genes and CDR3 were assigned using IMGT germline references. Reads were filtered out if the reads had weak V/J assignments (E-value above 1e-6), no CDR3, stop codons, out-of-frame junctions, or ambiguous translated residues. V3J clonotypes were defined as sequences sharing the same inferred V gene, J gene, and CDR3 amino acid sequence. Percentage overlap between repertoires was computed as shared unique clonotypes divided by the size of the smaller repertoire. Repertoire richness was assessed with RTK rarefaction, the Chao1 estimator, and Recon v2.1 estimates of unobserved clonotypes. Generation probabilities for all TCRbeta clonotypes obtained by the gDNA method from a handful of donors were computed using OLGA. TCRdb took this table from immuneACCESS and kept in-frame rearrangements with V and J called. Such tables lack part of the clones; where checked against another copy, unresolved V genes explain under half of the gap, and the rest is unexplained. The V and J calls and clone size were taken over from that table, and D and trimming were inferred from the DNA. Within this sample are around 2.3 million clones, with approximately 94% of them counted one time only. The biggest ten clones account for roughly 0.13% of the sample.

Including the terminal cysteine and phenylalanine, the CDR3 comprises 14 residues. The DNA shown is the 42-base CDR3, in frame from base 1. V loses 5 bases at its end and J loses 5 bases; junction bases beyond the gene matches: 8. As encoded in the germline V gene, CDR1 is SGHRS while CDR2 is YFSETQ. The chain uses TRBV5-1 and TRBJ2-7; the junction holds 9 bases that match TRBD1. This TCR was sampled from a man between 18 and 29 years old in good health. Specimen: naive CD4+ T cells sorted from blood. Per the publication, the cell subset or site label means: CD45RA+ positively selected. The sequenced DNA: TGCGCCAGCAGACACGGACAGGGGAACGACGAGCAGTACTTC. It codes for CASRHGQGNDEQYF.